A single sample is the source of the 26 T cell receptor beta chains below, sequenced in a study of T cells of healthy individuals. TCRdb passed the 5' RACE reads through MiXCR, listing each CDR3 protein once. The profile covers around 63,000 distinct CDR3 sequences, with about 16% appearing a single time and around 5.1% taken by the ten largest. The origin of the receptors is a human donor in good health.

At least ten counts were recorded for this clonotype. V and J are TRBV6-4 and TRBJ2-2; perhaps TRBD2 as D (5 bases). The germline CDR1 and CDR2 sequences are MRHNA and SNTAGT. This CDR3 region has 17 residues. V lost 6 bases to trimming and J lost 0 bases, with 17 bases between them. The CDR3, as DNA: TGTGCCAGCAGCCCCTCCCCACTAGACACGAACACCGGGGAGCTGTTTTTT. Its translation: CASSPSPLDTNTGELFF.

The J gene is TRBJ2-2, the V gene TRBV5-5; no reliable D call. V shed 2 bases and J shed 0 bases, with 8 bases lying between them. Germline CDR1 is SGHKS and CDR2 is YYEKEE (reference sequence). The CDR3 is 15 residues long. Here the CDR3 DNA reads TGTGCCAGCAGCTTCATAGCAGCGAACACCGGGGAGCTGTTTTTT. This codes for CASSFIAANTGELFF.

This clonotype appeared many times. The rearrangement uses TRBV7-9 and TRBJ2-4, with 8 bases aligning to TRBD2. The CDR3 spans 15 residues. CDR1 is SEHNR and CDR2 is FQNEAQ in the germline V gene (reference sequence). Unmatched junction bases numbered 3, after V lost 5 bases and J lost 0 bases. CDR3 bases: TGTGCCAGCAGCACAAGCGGGGGAGCCAAAAACATTCAGTACTTC. Amino acids: CASSTSGGAKNIQYF.

This clonotype is medium-sized within its sample. V gene TRBV5-1 combines with J gene TRBJ2-6; TRBD1 agrees at 8 bases. Germline-derived CDR1 and CDR2 are SGHRS and YFSETQ. The CDR3 is 17 amino acids. The V gene end was trimmed by 6 bases and the J gene end by 1 base; junction bases not matched to a gene: 9. The DNA for the CDR3 is TGCGCCAGCACCCGTGGACAGGGAGGTTCTGGGGCCAACGTCCTGACTTTC. It is translated as CASTRGQGGSGANVLTF. The full variable domain, rest sourced from reference TRBV5-1 and TRBJ2-6, is KAGVTQTPRYLIKTRGQQVTLSCSPISGHRSVSWYQQTPGQGLQFLFEYFSETQRNKGNFPGRFSGRQFSNSRSEMNVSTLELGDSALYLCASTRGQGGSGANVLTFGAGSRLTVL.

This chain joins TRBV4-2 and TRBJ2-2; TRBD2 matches at 8 bases. The CDR3 is 16 amino acids. V lost 1 base to trimming and J lost 1 base; unmatched junction nucleotides: 2. Germline CDR1 LGHNA, CDR2 YNFKEQ. The CDR3 nucleotides read TGTGCCAGCAGCCAAGCGGGGGGGTTGAACACCGGGGAGCTGTTTTTT. Its translation: CASSQAGGLNTGELFF.

This clonotype has a count of ten or more. This chain links TRBV29-1 with TRBJ2-1, with TRBD2 matching 15 bases. CDR3 size: 14 residues. V dropped 6 bases and J dropped 7; count of bases not matched to a gene: 4. Germline assignment: CDR1 SQVTM and CDR2 ANQGSEA. The CDR3 sequence: CSVRTSGRANEQFF. The CDR3 bases are TGCAGCGTCCGGACTAGCGGGAGGGCTAATGAGCAGTTCTTC.

J is TRBJ1-6 and V is TRBV6-5, with a weak D call TRBD1 (5 bases). CDR3 length equals 13 residues. V lost 8 bases, J lost 7 bases, and 12 bases lay in between. Germline loops: CDR1 MNHEY, CDR2 SVGAGI. The CDR3 protein is CASRRGGNSPLHF. In DNA, the CDR3 is TGTGCCAGCCGTAGGGGAGGCAATTCACCCCTCCACTTT.

This clonotype was observed at least ten times. The genes are TRBV4-1 and TRBJ2-1; tentatively, D is TRBD2 (6 bases). Germline V gene sequence: CDR1 MGHRA, CDR2 YSYEKL. V gave up 4 bases and J gave up 3 bases, with 13 bases separating them. The CDR3 is made up of 15 amino acids. CDR3 loop: CASSPLAGFYNEQFF. The CDR3 DNA is TGCGCCAGCAGCCCGCTCGCGGGGTTCTACAATGAGCAGTTCTTC.

This CDR3 reads CASSYLAGTDTQYF. Written as DNA, the CDR3 is TGTGCCAGCAGTTACCTAGCGGGCACAGATACGCAGTATTTT. This chain joins TRBV6-5 and TRBJ2-3; 7 nucleotides align to TRBD2. The ends lost 2 bases at V and 1 base at J; junction bases unmatched: 0. Germline CDR1 reads MNHEY; CDR2 reads SVGAGI. The CDR3 runs to 14 residues.

This clonotype has more than one count but fewer than ten. The gene calls are TRBV10-3 and TRBJ2-2; weak D call: TRBD1 (6 bases). The V end lost 4 bases, the J end lost 1 base, and 7 bases lay between the germline ends. Germline V gene data show CDR1 as ENHRY and CDR2 as SYGVKD. CDR3 length: 14 residues. As DNA, the CDR3 is TGTGCCATCAGTGGGGGGCTGAACACCGGGGAGCTGTTTTTT. This sequence encodes CAISGGLNTGELFF.

This clonotype was counted ten times or more. The V and J genes are TRBV12-3 or TRBV12-4 and TRBJ2-3; perhaps TRBD2 as D (6 bases). CDR3 length equals 16 residues. The V gene lost 5 bases and the J gene lost 0 bases, with 15 bases spanning the gap. CDR3 sequence reads: CASSPTGGESTDTQYF. In DNA, the CDR3 is TGTGCCAGCAGTCCCACAGGCGGGGAGAGCACAGATACGCAGTATTTT.

This clonotype was observed at least ten times. The V and J genes are TRBV5-1 and TRBJ2-2; 8 positions agree with TRBD1. The J segment lost 4 bases and the V segment lost 2 bases, leaving 1 base of the junction unmatched. Germline V gene sequence: CDR1 SGHRS, CDR2 YFSETQ. The CDR3 extends over 14 amino acids. In DNA form, the CDR3 reads TGCGCCAGCAGCTTCGACAGGGGCACCGGGGAGCTGTTTTTT. Its translation: CASSFDRGTGELFF. Full variable domain (rest looked up from reference TRBV5-1 and TRBJ2-2): KAGVTQTPRYLIKTRGQQVTLSCSPISGHRSVSWYQQTPGQGLQFLFEYFSETQRNKGNFPGRFSGRQFSNSRSEMNVSTLELGDSALYLCASSFDRGTGELFFGEGSRLTVL.

This clonotype was seen at least ten times. Here the CDR3 reads CASSPGGYEQYF. In nucleotides, the CDR3 is TGCGCCAGCAGCCCCGGAGGCTACGAGCAGTACTTC. The chain uses TRBV4-1 and TRBJ2-7, with a possible D match to TRBD2 (5 bases). The CDR3 contains 12 residues. The ends were cut back, 4 bases at V and 3 bases at J, with 7 bases in the middle. CDR1 MGHRA and CDR2 YSYEKL come from the germline V gene.

There are a few counts of this clonotype. The CDR3 nucleotides are TGTGCCAGCGGGCAGGAAGGTGCCTACGAGCAGTACTTC. Protein product: CASGQEGAYEQYF. The chain has TRBV6-1 and TRBJ2-7; the D is unclear. The V gene lost 8 bases and the J gene lost 2 bases, with 13 bases spanning the gap. This CDR3 spans 13 amino acids. Germline CDR1 and CDR2: MNHNS and SASEGT.

This clonotype has at least ten counts. V usage is TRBV11-3 and J usage is TRBJ2-1, with D maybe TRBD1 (6 bases). CDR1 is SGHNT, CDR2 YENEEA, per germline. CDR3 length: 12 amino acids. Deletions cut 0 bases from V and 13 bases from J, with 10 bases between. CDR3 residues: CASSLDHREQFF. CDR3 bases: TGTGCCAGCAGCTTAGATCACAGGGAACAGTTCTTC.

This clonotype was seen a few times. The rearrangement links TRBV20-1 to TRBJ1-4; no reliable D call. Germline V gene sequence: CDR1 DFQATT, CDR2 SNEGSKA (reference sequence). V was trimmed by 2 bases and J by 8 bases, leaving 9 bases between them. This CDR3 comprises 12 residues. The DNA of the CDR3 is TGCAGTGCTAGATGGGATTCCGAAAAACTGTTTTTT. The encoded protein is CSARWDSEKLFF.

This clonotype occurred many times. The V and J genes are TRBV19 and TRBJ1-1; no reliable D call. V gave up 1 base and J gave up 3 bases, with 24 bases separating them. The CDR3 loop spans 19 amino acids. Germline V lookup: CDR1 LNHDA, CDR2 SQIVND (reference sequence). In DNA form, the CDR3 reads TGTGCCAGTAGTATAGGGTGGAGACGGCAGTCACTCGGGGACACTGAAGCTTTCTTT. Amino acids: CASSIGWRRQSLGDTEAFF.

This clonotype was detected a few times. The rearrangement joins TRBV27 to TRBJ1-5, with no clear D. Trimming cost V 4 bases and J 7 bases, with 5 bases left between them. This CDR3 contains 11 residues. Germline V CDR1 and CDR2: MNHEY, SMNVEV (reference sequence). In DNA form, the CDR3 reads TGTGCCAGCAGTTCGGGGCAGCCCCAGCATTTT. Protein sequence: CASSSGQPQHF.

The chain has TRBV28 and TRBJ2-7; no clear D. CDR3 length: 13 amino acids. Per germline, CDR1 MDHEN and CDR2 SYDVKM. V was shortened by 7 bases and J by 4 bases, with 14 bases between the two germline ends. The CDR3 is CASTQETIYEQYF. In DNA form, the CDR3 reads TGTGCCAGCACTCAGGAGACCATTTACGAGCAGTACTTC.

The V and J genes are TRBV19 and TRBJ1-1; TRBD1 agrees at 9 bases. V lost 6 bases and J lost 7; bases outside the gene matches: 9. Germline V lookup: CDR1 LNHDA, CDR2 SQIVND (reference sequence). The CDR3 length is 14 residues. The CDR3 nucleotides read TGTGCCAGTAGCGGGACAGGGAAACGATTTGAAGCTTTCTTT. The encoded protein is CASSGTGKRFEAFF.

This clonotype was picked up a small number of times. V gene TRBV5-1 combines with J gene TRBJ2-1; TRBD1 aligns across 7 bases. Germline-derived CDR1 and CDR2 are SGHRS and YFSETQ. V dropped 0 bases and J dropped 6; count of bases not matched to a gene: 9. The CDR3 is 16 residues long. The CDR3 sequence is CASSLGSDRVGNEQFF. CDR3 bases: TGCGCCAGCAGCTTGGGTTCAGACAGGGTCGGCAATGAGCAGTTCTTC.

This clonotype was counted many times. The chain couples TRBV14 to TRBJ2-7, with TRBD2 as a possible D gene (5 bases). Germline CDR1 reads SGHDN; CDR2 reads FVKESK. V lost 3 bases and J lost 3, with 6 bases in between. CDR3 length: 12 residues. The DNA for the CDR3 is TGTGCCAGCAGCCAGAGCGGCTACGAGCAGTACTTC. Its protein product is CASSQSGYEQYF.

This clonotype was recorded at least ten times. The chain couples TRBV6-2 or TRBV6-3 to TRBJ2-1; TRBD1 aligns across 7 bases. The CDR3 length is 13 residues. The trim removed 6 bases at V and 8 bases at J, leaving 7 bases unmatched. Looked up from germline, CDR1 is MNHEY and CDR2 is SVGEGT. CDR3 DNA sequence: TGTGCCAGCAGCAGACAGGGAGACGATGAGCAGTTCTTC. This gives the protein CASSRQGDDEQFF.

The chain joins TRBV6-4 to TRBJ2-5, with D possibly matching TRBD1 (8 bases). V was shortened by 7 bases and J by 1 base, with 13 bases between the two germline ends. CDR1 and CDR2 (germline): MRHNA, SNTAGT. CDR3 length equals 14 residues. CDR3 sequence: CASMDREGQETQYF. The CDR3 region has the DNA TGTGCCAGCATGGACAGGGAGGGCCAAGAGACCCAGTACTTC.

The CDR3 sequence: CASRPDSPTYNEQFF. In nucleotides, the CDR3 is TGTGCCAGCAGACCGGACAGCCCTACCTACAATGAGCAGTTCTTC. The chain recombines TRBV7-9 with TRBJ2-1; perhaps TRBD1 as D (6 bases). Germline V gene data show CDR1 as SEHNR and CDR2 as FQNEAQ (reference sequence). V dropped 6 bases and J dropped 2 bases, with 14 bases sitting between them. The CDR3 runs to 15 residues.

The rearrangement joins TRBV20-1 to TRBJ2-7; tentative D call: TRBD2 (7 bases). The germline V and J ends were trimmed by 0 bases and 2 bases, with 14 bases remaining between them. Germline values: CDR1 DFQATT, CDR2 SNEGSKA (reference sequence). The CDR3 has 15 amino acids. In nucleotides, the CDR3 is TGCAGTGCTAGAGAGGGGGGGGCAGGACCCTACGAGCAGTACTTC. Its protein is CSAREGGAGPYEQYF.